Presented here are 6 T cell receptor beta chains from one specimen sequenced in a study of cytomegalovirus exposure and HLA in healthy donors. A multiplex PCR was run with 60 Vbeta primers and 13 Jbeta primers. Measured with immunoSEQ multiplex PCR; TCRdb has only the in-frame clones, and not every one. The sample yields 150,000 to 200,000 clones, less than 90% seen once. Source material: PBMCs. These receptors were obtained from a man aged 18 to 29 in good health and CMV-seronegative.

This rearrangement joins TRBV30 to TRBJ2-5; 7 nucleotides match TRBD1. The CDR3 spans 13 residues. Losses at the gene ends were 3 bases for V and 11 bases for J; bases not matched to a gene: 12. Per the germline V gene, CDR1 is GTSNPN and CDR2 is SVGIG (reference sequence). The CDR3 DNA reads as TGTGCCTGGAGCTTTGACAGGGCACAAGAGCAGTACTTC. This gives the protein CAWSFDRAQEQYF.

The CDR3 nucleotides are TGTGCCAGCAGTTACAGGGGGTCCGGAGCGGGGGAGCTGTTTTTT. Residues: CASSYRGSGAGELFF. The gene calls are TRBV6-5 and TRBJ2-2, with D possibly being TRBD1 (6 bases). This CDR3 comprises 15 residues. Germline values: CDR1 MNHEY, CDR2 SVGAGI. Trimming removed 2 bases at V and 8 bases at J, with 15 bases between.

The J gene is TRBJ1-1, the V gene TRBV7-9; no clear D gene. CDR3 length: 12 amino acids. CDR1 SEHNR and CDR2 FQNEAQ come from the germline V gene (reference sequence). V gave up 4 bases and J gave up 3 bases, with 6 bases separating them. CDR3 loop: CASSYGDTEAFF. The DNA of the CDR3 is TGTGCCAGCAGCTACGGGGACACTGAAGCTTTCTTT.

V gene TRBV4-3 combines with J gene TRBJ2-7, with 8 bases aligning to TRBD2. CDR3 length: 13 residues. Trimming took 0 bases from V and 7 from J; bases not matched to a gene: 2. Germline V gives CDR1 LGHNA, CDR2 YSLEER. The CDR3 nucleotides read TGCGCCAGCAGCCAAGAAGGCGGGAGGGAGCAGTACTTC. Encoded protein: CASSQEGGREQYF.

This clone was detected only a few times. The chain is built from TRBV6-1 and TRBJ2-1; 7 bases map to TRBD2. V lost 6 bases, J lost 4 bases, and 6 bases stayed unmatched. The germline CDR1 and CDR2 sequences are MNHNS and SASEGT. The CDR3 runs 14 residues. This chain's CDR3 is CASSKSGDYNEQFF. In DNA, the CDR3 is TGTGCCAGCAGCAAAAGCGGGGATTACAATGAGCAGTTCTTC.

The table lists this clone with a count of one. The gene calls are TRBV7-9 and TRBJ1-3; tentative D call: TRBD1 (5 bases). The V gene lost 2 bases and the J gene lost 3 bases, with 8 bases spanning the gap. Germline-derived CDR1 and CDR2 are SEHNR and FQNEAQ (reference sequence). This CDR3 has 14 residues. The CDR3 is CASSLSTGGNTIYF. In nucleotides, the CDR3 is TGTGCCAGCAGCTTAAGCACAGGTGGAAACACCATATATTTT.